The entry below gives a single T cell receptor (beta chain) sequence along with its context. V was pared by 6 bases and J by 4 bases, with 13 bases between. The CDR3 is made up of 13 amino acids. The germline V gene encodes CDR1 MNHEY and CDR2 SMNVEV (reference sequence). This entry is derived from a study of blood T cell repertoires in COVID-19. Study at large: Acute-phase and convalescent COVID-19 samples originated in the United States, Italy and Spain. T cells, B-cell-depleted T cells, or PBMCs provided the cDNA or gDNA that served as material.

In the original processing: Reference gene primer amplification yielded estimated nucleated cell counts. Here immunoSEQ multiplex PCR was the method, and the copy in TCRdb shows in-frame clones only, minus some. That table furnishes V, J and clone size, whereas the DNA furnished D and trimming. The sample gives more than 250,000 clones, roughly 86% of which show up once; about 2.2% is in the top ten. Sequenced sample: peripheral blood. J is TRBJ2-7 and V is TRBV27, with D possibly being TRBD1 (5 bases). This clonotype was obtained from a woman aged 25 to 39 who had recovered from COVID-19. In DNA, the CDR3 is TGTGCCAGCAGGGAAGCAGGGAATTACGAGCAGTACTTC. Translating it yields CASREAGNYEQYF.